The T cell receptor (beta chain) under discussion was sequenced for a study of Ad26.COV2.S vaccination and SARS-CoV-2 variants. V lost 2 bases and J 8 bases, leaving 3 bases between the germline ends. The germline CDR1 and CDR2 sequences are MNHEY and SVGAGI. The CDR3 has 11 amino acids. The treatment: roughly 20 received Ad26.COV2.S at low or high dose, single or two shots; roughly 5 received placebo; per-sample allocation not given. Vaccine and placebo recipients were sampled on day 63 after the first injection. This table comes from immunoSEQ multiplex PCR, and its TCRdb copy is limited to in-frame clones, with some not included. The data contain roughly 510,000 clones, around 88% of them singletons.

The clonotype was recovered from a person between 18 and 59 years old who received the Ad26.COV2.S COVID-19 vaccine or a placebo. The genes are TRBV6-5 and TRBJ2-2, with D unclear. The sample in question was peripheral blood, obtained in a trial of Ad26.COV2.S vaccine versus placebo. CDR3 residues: CASSYRGELFF. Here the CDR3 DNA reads TGTGCCAGCAGTTACAGAGGGGAGCTGTTTTTT.